This T cell receptor beta chain was recorded in a study of blood T cell repertoires in COVID-19 (TCRdb year 2020). A note on the overall study: Collaborator samples came from the United States, Italy and Spain and covered acute and convalescent phases of COVID-19. The repertoires were released in a freely available public database intended as a resource for research on the immune response to SARS-CoV-2. Sample metadata almost always included a de-identified subject ID, COVID-19 status, age in years and sex. Where available, HLA class I and class II types were taken from metadata supplied by the sample provider and were not determined by assay-based typing. The prospective study material was composed of cDNA or gDNA derived from T cells, B-cell-depleted T cells, or PBMCs. Samples were obtained from the ongoing ImmuneRACE study (first 160 participants) and from about 1,300 subjects provided by 6 global collaborators. Subjects who had been exposed to COVID-19, were actively infected with it, or had recovered from it provided the deeply sampled blood TCRbeta repertoires that made up the dataset. Summary of the overall study and its limitations: Clinical and demographic metadata were provided uncurated, with the amount varying by source and participant.

TCRbeta CDR3 regions were amplified from genomic DNA using the immunoSEQ Assay, a bias-controlled multiplex PCR. In the source study's methods: Within the assay, amplification of reference gene primers was used to estimate how many nucleated cells each sample contained. Sequence reads were collapsed and filtered to measure the absolute abundance of every unique TCRbeta CDR3 rearrangement. For each sample, productive Simpson clonality was calculated as the square root of Simpson's diversity index over productive rearrangements. The immuneACCESS repertoire file appears here via TCRdb, limited to in-frame rearrangements. These files lack a portion of the clones; in checked studies, under half of the deficit traces to unresolved V genes, and the cause of the others is not known. Clonal size and the V and J genes are those of that table, whereas D and trimming came from the DNA. The sample table records a few hundred thousand clones; roughly 84% of these occur just once. In total, the top ten clones hold 3% to 3.5% of the sample.

Another Seattle source contributed samples from volunteer blood donors who had recovered from COVID-19. Collaborating institutions collected whole blood in K2EDTA tubes following their own protocols. Collaborator samples were shipped for TCRbeta analysis as frozen whole blood, isolated PBMCs, or DNA extracted from either sample type. Concerning this clone itself: Its recognized antigen is unknown. Base qualities are missing; no much larger clone stands one base away.

The specimen sequenced was peripheral blood. The receptor was isolated from a woman younger than 45 who had recovered from COVID-19.

The CDR3 reads CASSQGDAYYEQYF. The nucleotides read TGTGCCAGCAGCCAGGGGGACGCCTACTACGAGCAGTACTTC. The rearranged chain carries TRBV7-2 and TRBJ2-7; 7 central bases correspond to TRBD1. Including the terminal cysteine and phenylalanine, the CDR3 comprises 14 residues. Just CDR3 DNA is preserved here, 42 bases in frame from base 1. Germline trimming: 5 bases from V, 3 bases from J; junction bases outside gene matches: 7. CDR1 SGHTA and CDR2 FQGNSA were looked up in the germline V gene.